This T cell receptor (beta chain) was captured by sequencing in a study of T-cell memory formation after mild COVID-19. Study in general: Clustering of TCRs was largely donor specific. Study-wide findings and caveats: A balance of CD4 and CD8 characterized clones contracting day 15 to 85, whereas later expanders leaned CD4+.

Trimming left V 3 bases short and J 8 bases short, with 13 bases between. The germline V gene encodes CDR1 KGHDR and CDR2 SFDVKD. This CDR3 has 14 amino acids. Points on this clonotype: Its antigen is unidentified.

Libraries for TCRalpha and TCRbeta carried sample barcodes and unique molecular identifiers via 5'RACE. TCRdb itself ran the 5' RACE reads through MiXCR, one entry per CDR3 protein. The data hold 400,000 or so distinct CDR3 sequences, with 15% to 25% observed a single time. V is TRBV24-1 and J is TRBJ2-1; possible D gene TRBD1, 5 bases. The sequence was collected from an adult woman who had mild COVID-19 (a few samples of this study predate the infection). Cell type and time point are not known. Sequenced sample: PBMCs or a T cell subset sorted from them (not recorded which). The CDR3 is CATSDNQGVDEQFF. The DNA of the CDR3 is TGTGCCACCAGTGATAACCAAGGGGTAGATGAGCAGTTCTTC.